This T cell receptor beta chain was profiled in a study of blood T cell repertoires in COVID-19. About the research overall: Collection of acute and convalescent COVID-19 samples took place in the United States, Italy and Spain. In each case, the material was cDNA or gDNA derived from T cells, B-cell-depleted T cells, or PBMCs.

One Seattle source followed patients from active infection through their disease course. Original data processing: Estimation of nucleated cell counts was performed using reference gene primer amplification. Produced via immunoSEQ multiplex PCR; TCRdb's table is partial and in-frame only. The V and J calls and clone size were taken over from that table, and D and trimming were inferred from the DNA. The repertoire holds 150,000 to 200,000 clones, with more than 75% as singletons. Trimming took 4 bases from V and 6 from J, leaving 9 bases between them. The germline CDR1 and CDR2 sequences are KGHDR and SFDVKD. This CDR3 spans 14 amino acids.

What was sequenced was peripheral blood. The TCR comes from a woman aged 60-75 years with COVID-19, enrolled during active disease. This chain connects TRBV24-1 to TRBJ2-6; D unresolved. CDR3 in amino acids: CATSDPRVANVLTF. The DNA for the CDR3 is TGTGCCACCAGTGACCCCCGGGTGGCCAACGTCCTGACTTTC.